This T cell receptor beta chain was sequenced for a study of blood T cell repertoires in COVID-19. As for the study in general: Sites in the United States, Italy and Spain provided acute and convalescent COVID-19 samples. PBMCs, B-cell-depleted T cells, or T cells provided the cDNA or gDNA that made up the material.

Assay used: immunoSEQ multiplex PCR; TCRdb lists only in-frame clones, some missing. This sample has around 260,000 clones, with approximately 87% found just once. Germline CDR1 and CDR2: SNHLY and FYNNEI. CDR3 length: 15 residues. V was clipped by 6 bases and J by 2 bases; unmatched bases: 6. The source material was peripheral blood. The source is a man aged 55 to 70 who had recovered from COVID-19. The rearrangement joins TRBV2 to TRBJ1-5; 8 positions agree with TRBD1. The CDR3 DNA reads as TGTGCCAGCAGCCACGACAGGGGTGGCAATCAGCCCCAGCATTTT. It is translated as CASSHDRGGNQPQHF.